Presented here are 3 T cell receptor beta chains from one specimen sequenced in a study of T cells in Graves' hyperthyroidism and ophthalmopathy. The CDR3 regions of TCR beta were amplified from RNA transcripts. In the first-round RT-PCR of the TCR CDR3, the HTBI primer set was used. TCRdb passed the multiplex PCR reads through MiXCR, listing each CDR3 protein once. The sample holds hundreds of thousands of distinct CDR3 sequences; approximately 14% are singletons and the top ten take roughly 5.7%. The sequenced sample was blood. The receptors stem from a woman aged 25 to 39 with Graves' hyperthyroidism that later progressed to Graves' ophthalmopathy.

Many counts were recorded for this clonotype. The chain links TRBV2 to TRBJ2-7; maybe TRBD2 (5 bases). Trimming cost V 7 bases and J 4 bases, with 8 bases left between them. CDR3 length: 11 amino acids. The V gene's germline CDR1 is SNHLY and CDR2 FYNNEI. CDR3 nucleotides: TGTGCCAGCACCGGGATTTACGAGCAGTACTTC. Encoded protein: CASTGIYEQYF.

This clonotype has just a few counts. The CDR3 here is CASSSAGEWSTEAFF. The CDR3 DNA reads TGTGCCAGCAGCTCAGCAGGGGAGTGGAGCACTGAAGCTTTCTTT. This chain links TRBV12-3 or TRBV12-4 with TRBJ1-1; D possibly corresponds to TRBD1 (6 bases). The germline V and J ends were trimmed by 6 bases and 4 bases, with 18 bases remaining between them. The CDR3 spans 15 residues.

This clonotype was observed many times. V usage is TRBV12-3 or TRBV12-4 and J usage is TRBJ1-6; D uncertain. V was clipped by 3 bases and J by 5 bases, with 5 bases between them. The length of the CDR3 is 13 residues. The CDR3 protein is CASSFDHNSPLHF. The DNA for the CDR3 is TGTGCCAGCAGTTTTGATCATAATTCACCCCTCCACTTT.